By share of the sample, the clone carrying this TCR beta chain is medium-sized. Its antigen is as yet unknown. Sorting of live CD3+CD8+TCRalphabeta+ cells by PD-1 and/or TIGIT gave four subsets. Each library started from 15 ng of total RNA using the QIAseq Immune Repertoire TCR panel. TCRdb re-called the reads with MiXCR, one entry per CDR3 protein. This sample carries over a thousand distinct CDR3 sequences, around 8.5% of them seen once, and the ten largest clones take 25% to 35%. The sample belongs to a study of circulating CD8 cells and anti-PD-1 response in melanoma. Whole-study findings and limits: Some patients were treatment-naive; others were previously treated. Under 7.5% of TRB clonotypes were shared between subsets at M1.

Germline V gene lookup returns CDR1 DFQATT and CDR2 SNEGSKA (reference sequence). The V and J ends lost 2 bases and 8 bases respectively, with 10 bases between them. This CDR3 region has 12 residues. This clonotype originated in a human donor with melanoma. The sample consisted of CD8+ T cells from PBMCs, taken at baseline or after one month of anti-PD-1 therapy (not recorded which). The rearrangement links TRBV20-1 to TRBJ2-1; D is undetermined. This CDR3 is CSARSLGHEQFF. CDR3 nucleotides: TGCAGTGCTAGAAGTCTAGGACATGAGCAGTTCTTC.